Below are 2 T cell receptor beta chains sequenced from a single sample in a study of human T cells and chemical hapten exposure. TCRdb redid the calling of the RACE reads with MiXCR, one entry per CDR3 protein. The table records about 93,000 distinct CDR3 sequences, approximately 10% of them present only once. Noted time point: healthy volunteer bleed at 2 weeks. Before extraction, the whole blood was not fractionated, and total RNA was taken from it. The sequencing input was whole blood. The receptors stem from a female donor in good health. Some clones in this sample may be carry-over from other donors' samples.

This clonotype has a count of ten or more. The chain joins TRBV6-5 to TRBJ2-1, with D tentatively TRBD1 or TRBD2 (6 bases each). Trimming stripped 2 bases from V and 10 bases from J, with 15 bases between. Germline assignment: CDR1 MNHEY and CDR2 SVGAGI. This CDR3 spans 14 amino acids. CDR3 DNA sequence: TGTGCCAGCAGTTACGGAGGGGGGTCTAGGGAGCAGTTCTTC. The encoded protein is CASSYGGGSREQFF.

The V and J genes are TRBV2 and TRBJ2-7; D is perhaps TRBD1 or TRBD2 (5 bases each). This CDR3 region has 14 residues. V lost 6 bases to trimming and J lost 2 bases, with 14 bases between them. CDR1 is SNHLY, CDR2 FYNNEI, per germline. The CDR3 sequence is CASRSQGVAYEQYF. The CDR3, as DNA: TGTGCCAGCAGGAGTCAGGGAGTGGCCTACGAGCAGTACTTC.